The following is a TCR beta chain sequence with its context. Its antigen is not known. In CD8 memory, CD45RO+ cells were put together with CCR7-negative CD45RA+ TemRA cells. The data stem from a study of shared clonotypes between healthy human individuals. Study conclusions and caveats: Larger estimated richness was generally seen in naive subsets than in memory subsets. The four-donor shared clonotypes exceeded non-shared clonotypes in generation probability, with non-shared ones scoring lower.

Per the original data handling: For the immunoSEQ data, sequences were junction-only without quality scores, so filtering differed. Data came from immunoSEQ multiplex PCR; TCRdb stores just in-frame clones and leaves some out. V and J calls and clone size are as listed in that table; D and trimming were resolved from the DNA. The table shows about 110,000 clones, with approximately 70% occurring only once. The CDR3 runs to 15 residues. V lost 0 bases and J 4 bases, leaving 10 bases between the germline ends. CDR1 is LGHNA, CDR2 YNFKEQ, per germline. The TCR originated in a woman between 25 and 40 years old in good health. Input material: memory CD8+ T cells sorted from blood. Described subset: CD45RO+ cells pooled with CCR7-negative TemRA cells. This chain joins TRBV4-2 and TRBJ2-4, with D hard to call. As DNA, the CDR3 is TGTGCCAGCAGCCAAGATGTCCCTGGGAAAAACATTCAGTACTTC. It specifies CASSQDVPGKNIQYF.